This TCR beta chain was retrieved from a study of T cells in Graves' hyperthyroidism and ophthalmopathy (dated by TCRdb to between 2018 and 2021). Context from the whole study: Peripheral blood samples were taken at initial diagnosis, before any treatment was given. TCR Vbeta CDR3 sequencing of approximately 140 peripheral blood samples (fewer than 45 ophthalmopathy, about 80 hyperthyroidism and roughly 17 progressor patients) is reported in the paper. In addition, the study compared T-cell repertoires in thyroid tissue and in blood from five to seven Graves' hyperthyroidism patients. Whether ophthalmopathy could be predicted prospectively was tested in an independent validation cohort made up of roughly 19 hyperthyroidism patients plus 17 patients who later progressed to ophthalmopathy. For training and testing, the 100 patients in the discovery cohort were randomly divided in a 7:3 ratio. Once sampling was done, hyperthyroidism patients were given methimazole at a starting dose of 30 mg daily, whereas ophthalmopathy patients were given high-dose intravenous methylprednisolone. To identify TCR V-J signatures that set the groups apart, the researchers used a discovery cohort of 90 to 100 patients, made up of 43 with Graves' ophthalmopathy and 57 with stable Graves' hyperthyroidism.

The paper as a whole reports these results and caveats: Blood samples also contained most of the expanded thyroid clonotypes (frequency above 0.001), which suggests that blood repertoires may reflect thyroid immune responses. No statistical method was used to fix the sample size in advance, and group allocation was not hidden from the investigators. A 13 V-J signature model separated ophthalmopathy from stable hyperthyroidism, with approximately 87% sensitivity and just under 84% specificity in cross-validation and 80%/75% in testing. During validation, the model predicted progression to ophthalmopathy a median of about 5.9 months ahead of onset, with more than 60% sensitivity and 72% to 80% specificity.

Hyperthyroidism patients were aged 18 to 65 years and newly diagnosed, with disease duration of less than 2 months. Any patient with an uncontrolled infection, another autoimmune disease, pregnancy or lactation was excluded. Clinical symptoms, serum thyroxine and TRAb, thyroid ultrasound, and orbital computed tomography formed the basis for the diagnoses. Blood from progressor patients was drawn when they were first diagnosed with hyperthyroidism, before any ophthalmopathy symptoms appeared. PBMCs were separated from over 9 ml of fresh peripheral blood using Ficoll-Paque density gradient centrifugation. Patients classed as progressors first received a Graves' hyperthyroidism diagnosis and then went on to develop ophthalmopathy during follow-up. Trizol reagent was used to extract total RNA, and RNA quality was then checked on an Agilent 2100 Bioanalyzer. Its CDR3 holds 14 amino acids, cysteine through phenylalanine. Only CDR3 DNA remains: 42 bases, in frame from the first base. V loses 5 bases of germline sequence and J loses 2 bases, and the interval between the two ends is 13 bases. As encoded in the germline V gene (reference sequence), CDR1 is SEHNR while CDR2 is FQNEAQ.

The TCR beta CDR3 regions were amplified from the RNA transcripts. The first round of RT-PCR for the TCR CDR3 was performed with the HTBI primer set and the Qiagen OneStep RT-PCR kit. A second multiplex PCR round built the libraries, followed by size selection and purification. The libraries were sequenced on an Illumina HiSeq2000 using paired-end 100 bp reads. Turning to the authors' computational methods: SOAPnuke was used to process the raw data, with reads discarded if the reads contained adapters or uncalled bases, had a mean Phred below 15, or lacked an exact constant-primer or identifier match. High-quality paired reads were merged with COPE v1.2.5, and unique nucleotide sequences were defined as clonotypes. MiTCR v1.1 was used to align the clonotypes against IMGT TRBV, TRBD and TRBJ reference segments. Analysis was restricted to V-J combinations with a frequency above 0.0001, which covered roughly 99% of repertoires. The TCS score was defined as F50 (clonal expansion) divided by E x V (chaos), with BLOSUM62-based TCRdist calculated between CDR3 peptides within each V-J. Welch's t-statistics and random forest reduced fewer than 600 V-J features to 13, which were used in a naive Bayes classifier (R e1071). In-frame beta chains were kept once TCRdb had trimmed the public reads at Q25 with fastp and called clones with MiXCR. Identical CDR3 protein sequences are pooled into one entry, listed with their most common genes and DNA. TCRdb's processing, not the authors' own work, is the source of the V and J calls. The sample table contains about 360,000 distinct CDR3 sequences; only one count was recorded for around a sixth of them. The ten top clones hold about a quarter of the sample.

Regarding this clonotype: Its binding antigen is unknown. Base qualities are not recorded, but no much larger clone differs from it by a single base.

Specimen: blood. The receptor was isolated from a woman aged 18-35 years with Graves' hyperthyroidism that later progressed to Graves' ophthalmopathy. The rearrangement joined TRBV7-9 to TRBJ2-7; the best D guess is TRBD1, with 6 bases matching. The CDR3 reads CASSRQESTYEQYF. The sequenced DNA is TGTGCCAGCAGCAGACAGGAGTCGACCTACGAGCAGTACTTC.